These 28 T cell receptor beta chains originate from one sample sequenced in a study of Graves' ophthalmopathy and Graves' hyperthyroidism. Amplified material comprised TCR beta CDR3 regions derived from RNA transcripts. The workflow started with a first-round RT-PCR run with HTBI primers and then moved on to a second-round multiplex PCR. MiXCR was run by TCRdb on the multiplex PCR reads, yielding one entry per CDR3 protein. The sample includes some 370,000 distinct CDR3 sequences, approximately 18% of them seen just once. Sequenced material: peripheral blood. The receptors come from an adult woman with stable Graves' hyperthyroidism.

This clonotype was counted at least ten times. The V call is TRBV12-3 or TRBV12-4, the J call TRBJ1-2, with TRBD1 as a possible D gene (5 bases). The CDR3 is 12 amino acids. V lost 4 bases and J lost 8, with 11 bases in between. CDR3: CASSSGWGGYTF. DNA of the CDR3: TGTGCCAGCAGTTCCGGTTGGGGCGGCTACACCTTC.

Ten or more counts support this clonotype. V and J are TRBV11-2 and TRBJ2-2, with D possibly matching TRBD2 (6 bases). CDR1 is SGHAT and CDR2 is FQNNGV in the germline V gene. V was pared by 6 bases and J by 6 bases, with 17 bases between. There are 15 residues in the CDR3. CDR3 DNA: TGTGCCAGCAGGGGGCCGTTACGGGAGCCCGGGGAGCTGTTTTTT. Residues: CASRGPLREPGELFF.

This rearrangement joins TRBV28 to TRBJ1-1, with 8 bases lining up with TRBD1. The CDR3 extends over 16 amino acids. Looked up from germline, CDR1 is MDHEN and CDR2 is SYDVKM. Trimming took 3 bases from V and 2 from J; bases not matched to a gene: 8. CDR3 residues: CASSFRTGSGNTEAFF. CDR3 DNA: TGTGCCAGCAGTTTTCGGACAGGGTCAGGAAACACTGAAGCTTTCTTT.

This clonotype appeared a single time. The chain combines TRBV12-3 or TRBV12-4 with TRBJ2-5; TRBD1 might be the D (5 bases). V lost 6 bases and J lost 5, with 16 bases in between. The CDR3 is 14 amino acids. The CDR3 nucleotides read TGTGCCAGCAGATGGGCAGGGTTGGGCGAGACCCAGTACTTC. It specifies CASRWAGLGETQYF.

This clonotype has at least ten counts. The genes are TRBV19 and TRBJ2-2; 8 nucleotides line up with TRBD2. The CDR3 covers 15 residues. Germline CDR1 and CDR2: LNHDA and SQIVND (reference sequence). J was trimmed by 3 bases and V by 4 bases; bases with no gene match: 4. The CDR3 nucleotides read TGTGCCAGTAGTAGCGGGAGGCCCCACACCGGGGAGCTGTTTTTT. It codes for CASSSGRPHTGELFF.

Many counts were recorded for this clonotype. V and J are TRBV2 and TRBJ2-7; 12 bases align to TRBD2. The germline V gene encodes CDR1 SNHLY and CDR2 FYNNEI. The CDR3 extends over 16 amino acids. Unmatched junction bases numbered 6, after V lost 2 bases and J lost 4 bases. For the CDR3, the DNA is TGTGCCAGCAGTGAATCGACTAGCGGGAGTGTATACGAGCAGTACTTC. It specifies CASSESTSGSVYEQYF.

This clonotype was seen repeatedly, ten times or more. The gene calls are TRBV7-9 and TRBJ2-5; D call uncertain. CDR1 SEHNR and CDR2 FQNEAQ come from the germline V gene (reference sequence). Trimming stripped 2 bases from V and 4 bases from J, with 8 bases between. This CDR3 is 13 amino acids long. CDR3 region: CASSLQAAETQYF. CDR3 bases: TGTGCCAGCAGCTTACAGGCAGCAGAGACCCAGTACTTC. Looking up the rest from reference TRBV7-9 and TRBJ2-5 gives the full variable domain: DTGVSQNPRHKITKRGQNVTFRCDPISEHNRLYWYRQTLGQGPEFLTYFQNEAQLEKSRLLSDRFSAERPKGSFSTLEIQRTEQGDSAMYLCASSLQAAETQYFGPGTRLLVL.

This clonotype was seen ten or more times. CDR3 nucleotide sequence: TGTGCCAGCAGCTCCGTCGGGGAGGGCACCGGGGAGCTGTTTTTT. The encoded protein is CASSSVGEGTGELFF. V gene TRBV7-3 combines with J gene TRBJ2-2; 7 bases are shared with TRBD2. The CDR3 sequence is 15 residues long. The germline V gene has CDR1 SGHTA and CDR2 FQGTGA. V lost 4 bases to trimming and J lost 4 bases; unmatched junction nucleotides: 6. The full variable domain, with the rest looked up from reference TRBV7-3 and TRBJ2-2, is GAGVSQTPSNKVTEKGKYVELRCDPISGHTALYWYRQSLGQGPEFLIYFQGTGAADDSGLPNDRFFAVRPEGSVSTLKIQRTERGDSAVYLCASSSVGEGTGELFFGEGSRLTVL.

This clonotype was counted many times. The rearrangement uses TRBV10-3 and TRBJ2-7; TRBD2 aligns across 8 bases. CDR1 is ENHRY and CDR2 is SYGVKD in the germline V gene. The CDR3 length is 16 residues. V lost 8 bases to trimming and J lost 3 bases; unmatched junction nucleotides: 15. The CDR3 DNA sequence: TGTGCCATCGCACCGGGGGGGAGTGGTTACGTCTACGAGCAGTACTTC. Translation gives CAIAPGGSGYVYEQYF.

V gene TRBV18 combines with J gene TRBJ2-7, with TRBD2 matching over 7 bases. Trimming removed 3 bases from V and 5 bases from J; junction bases left unmatched: 10. CDR3 length: 15 amino acids. Germline CDR1 and CDR2: KGHSH and LQKENI. The CDR3 DNA reads TGTGCCAGCTCACCTGTCTATGGGGACTACCACGAGCAGTACTTC. Residues: CASSPVYGDYHEQYF.

This chain connects TRBV11-2 to TRBJ1-1, with 7 positions matching TRBD1. CDR1 is SGHAT and CDR2 is FQNNGV in the germline V gene. V lost 5 bases to trimming and J lost 3 bases; unmatched junction nucleotides: 15. The CDR3 has 17 residues. The CDR3 nucleotides read TGTGCCAGCAGCGCACGAAGAGGAACAGGGGTCTACACTGAAGCTTTCTTT. This gives the protein CASSARRGTGVYTEAFF.

This clonotype was seen repeatedly, ten times or more. The J gene is TRBJ2-2, the V gene TRBV7-2, with 9 bases that match TRBD2. Germline CDR1 and CDR2: SGHTA and FQGNSA. This CDR3 is 15 amino acids long. Trimming at V came to 11 bases and at J to 6 bases, leaving 13 bases not matched to a gene. The CDR3 DNA reads TGTGCCGGAAGTGCGGGAGGGCCCATCTCCGGGGAGCTGTTTTTT. Encoded protein: CAGSAGGPISGELFF.

In this sample, this clonotype turned up many times. The genes are TRBV6-2 or TRBV6-3 and TRBJ2-7; 14 bases line up with TRBD2. Germline V gene lookup returns CDR1 MNHEY and CDR2 SVGEGT. The length of the CDR3 is 19 residues. The trim removed 1 base at V and 0 bases at J, leaving 8 bases unmatched. The CDR3 loop is CASSYWTSGRPTFSYEQYF. The CDR3 region has the DNA TGTGCCAGCAGTTACTGGACTAGCGGGAGGCCTACCTTCTCCTACGAGCAGTACTTC.

This clonotype was found many times. J is TRBJ1-1 and V is TRBV15, with 9 bases that match TRBD1. The CDR3 totals 18 residues. Germline values: CDR1 LNHNV, CDR2 YYDKDF (reference sequence). With V trimmed by 0 bases and J by 5 bases, 13 bases remained unmatched. The CDR3 DNA reads TGTGCCACCAGCAGAGATCGTTATGGGGGACAGGGTTGGACTGAAGCTTTCTTT. This codes for CATSRDRYGGQGWTEAFF.

The gene calls are TRBV11-2 and TRBJ2-3; D remains ambiguous. The CDR3 is 13 residues long. Trimming shortened V by 3 bases and J by 0 bases, and 4 bases separated the two germline ends. Per the germline V gene, CDR1 is SGHAT and CDR2 is FQNNGV. CDR3 residues: CASSFHSTDTQYF. In DNA form, the CDR3 reads TGTGCCAGCAGCTTCCATAGCACAGATACGCAGTATTTT.

This clonotype was counted ten times or more. The rearrangement links TRBV4-3 to TRBJ2-4; D remains ambiguous. The CDR3 has 14 amino acids. V was cut by 0 bases and J by 7 bases, with 10 bases left in between. Germline CDR1 LGHNA, CDR2 YSLEER. CDR3 coding DNA: TGCGCCAGCAGCCAAGATAGGGTCGGGAACATTCAGTACTTC. Translation gives CASSQDRVGNIQYF.

The rearrangement uses TRBV6-1 and TRBJ1-2; D is unresolved. The CDR3 covers 14 residues. Deletions cut 6 bases from V and 3 bases from J, with 14 bases between. Germline V CDR1 and CDR2: MNHNS, SASEGT. CDR3 sequence (DNA): TGTGCCAGCAGCCCCGGAGGAGCGGACTATGGCTACACCTTC. It specifies CASSPGGADYGYTF.

This clonotype has a count of ten or more. The chain has TRBV28 and TRBJ2-7; D is undetermined. The CDR3 length is 12 residues. Trimming took off 4 bases at V and 4 bases at J, with 8 bases between the two ends. The germline V gene has CDR1 MDHEN and CDR2 SYDVKM. CDR3 region: CASSSLTYEQYF. CDR3 nucleotides: TGTGCCAGCAGTTCGCTTACTTACGAGCAGTACTTC. Using reference TRBV28 and TRBJ2-7 for the parts outside the CDR3, the full variable domain is DVKVTQSSRYLVKRTGEKVFLECVQDMDHENMFWYRQDPGLGLRLIYFSYDVKMKEKGDIPEGYSVSREKKERFSLILESASTNQTSMYLCASSSLTYEQYFGPGTRLTVT.

The J gene is TRBJ2-5, the V gene TRBV6-1; no clear D. There are 14 residues in the CDR3. In germline, CDR1 is MNHNS, CDR2 SASEGT. Trimming took off 6 bases at V and 0 bases at J, with 11 bases between the two ends. The CDR3 is CASSPIDYQETQYF. The DNA of the CDR3 is TGTGCCAGCAGCCCGATCGACTACCAAGAGACCCAGTACTTC.

This clonotype was counted between two and nine times. The V call is TRBV3-1, the J call TRBJ2-7, with D perhaps assigned TRBD1 or TRBD2 (5 bases each). Trimming left V 4 bases short and J 4 bases short, with 14 bases between. The CDR3 totals 14 residues. Germline V gene sequence: CDR1 LGHDT, CDR2 YNNKEL (reference sequence). The CDR3 DNA is TGTGCCAGCAGCCCCACCGGTGGGGGATACGAGCAGTACTTC. Its translation: CASSPTGGGYEQYF.

This clonotype came up many times. The genes are TRBV29-1 and TRBJ2-7; TRBD1 might be the D (5 bases). The CDR3 runs to 14 residues. Trimming pared 6 bases from V and 3 bases from J, leaving 18 bases between. Germline-derived CDR1 and CDR2 are SQVTM and ANQGSEA. The CDR3 nucleotides read TGCAGCGTGGCCTTGGGGCAGACACGCTACGAGCAGTACTTC. This sequence encodes CSVALGQTRYEQYF.

This clonotype was picked up many times. The chain employs TRBV20-1 and TRBJ2-7; TRBD2 might be the D (6 bases). CDR3 length equals 14 residues. The V and J ends lost 2 bases and 2 bases respectively, with 13 bases between them. Germline values: CDR1 DFQATT, CDR2 SNEGSKA (reference sequence). CDR3 protein: CSARLPSETYEQYF. Written as DNA, the CDR3 is TGCAGTGCTAGACTGCCTAGCGAAACCTACGAGCAGTACTTC.

This clonotype was seen many times. The CDR3 is CASSYWASSYNSPLHF. CDR3 in DNA: TGTGCCAGCAGTTATTGGGCTTCCTCCTATAATTCACCCCTCCACTTT. The V gene is TRBV27, the J gene TRBJ1-6; unclear D gene. Trimming stripped 4 bases from V and 0 bases from J, with 10 bases between. This CDR3 has 16 residues. Germline V gene lookup returns CDR1 MNHEY and CDR2 SMNVEV (reference sequence).

This clonotype occurred many times. The rearrangement links TRBV14 to TRBJ1-1, with D perhaps TRBD1 (5 bases). V shed 6 bases and J shed 3 bases, with 14 bases lying between them. Germline CDR1 and CDR2: SGHDN and FVKESK. The CDR3 loop spans 14 amino acids. The CDR3 nucleotides read TGTGCCAGCAGGCTTAGGGGAATGGACACTGAAGCTTTCTTT. Translated, it gives CASRLRGMDTEAFF. Together with reference TRBV14 and TRBJ1-1, the CDR3 gives the full variable domain: EAGVTQFPSHSVIEKGQTVTLRCDPISGHDNLYWYRRVMGKEIKFLLHFVKESKQDESGMPNNRFLAERTGGTYSTLKVQPAELEDSGVYFCASRLRGMDTEAFFGQGTRLTVV.

This clonotype was counted many times. The chain employs TRBV29-1 and TRBJ2-2; 12 positions agree with TRBD2. The CDR3 contains 17 residues. The germline CDR1 and CDR2 sequences are SQVTM and ANQGSEA. V gave up 4 bases and J gave up 2 bases; unmatched junction bases: 8. CDR3 in amino acids: CSVATSGRYRNTGELFF. DNA of the CDR3: TGCAGCGTTGCCACTAGCGGGAGGTATCGTAACACCGGGGAGCTGTTTTTT.

This clonotype was found a few times. A read error is possible here, since a much larger clone lies one base away. The chain carries TRBV6-1 and TRBJ1-6; no definite D call. Germline-derived CDR1 and CDR2 are MNHNS and SASEGT. The CDR3 totals 13 residues. CDR3 nucleotide sequence: TGTGCCAGCAGTGACCAGCATAATTCACACCTCCACTTT. Translating gives CASSDQHNSHLHF.

This clonotype was observed many times. The V gene is TRBV7-9, the J gene TRBJ2-4; 7 nucleotides match TRBD2. The CDR3 is made up of 14 amino acids. The germline CDR1 and CDR2 sequences are SEHNR and FQNEAQ (reference sequence). The V gene end was trimmed by 6 bases and the J gene end by 9 bases; junction bases not matched to a gene: 11. CDR3 sequence (DNA): TGTGCCAGCAGTCCCGCGGGGAGGGGTGTCATTCAGTACTTC. Translation gives CASSPAGRGVIQYF.

This clonotype occurred a few times. The gene calls are TRBV27 and TRBJ2-7; 7 bases fit TRBD1. In germline, CDR1 is MNHEY, CDR2 SMNVEV (reference sequence). The CDR3 is 14 residues long. V shed 6 bases, J shed 10 bases, and the junction held 15 bases outside the gene matches. The CDR3 protein is CASRTGVSLGDQYF. Written as DNA, the CDR3 is TGTGCCAGCAGAACAGGGGTCAGCCTGGGTGATCAGTACTTC.